This T cell receptor (beta chain) comes out of a study of metastatic and nonmetastatic thyroid tumors. Overall study context: Blood and tumor or nodule tissue repertoires from malignant and benign thyroid patients were compared. Study findings and constraints: Benign nodules reportedly had significantly lower TCR beta diversity than malignant thyroid tumors in blood and tumor.

In the original analysis: A papillary thyroid cancer distant-metastasis classifier was built from CDR3 differences across clinicopathological groups. TCRdb ran MiXCR on the PCR reads. V and J calls and clone size were set by TCRdb, not the authors. This sample has some 14,000 clones, with approximately 12% found just once. V gave up 2 bases and J gave up 9 bases, with 20 bases separating them. The germline gives CDR1 DFQATT, CDR2 SNEGSKA (reference sequence). CDR3 length: 15 amino acids. Thyroid surgery took place with no prior treatment in any patient. To note about this clone: The antigen is unknown.

This clonotype originated in a female donor with papillary thyroid cancer or a benign thyroid nodule (not recorded which). Some clones in this sample may be carry-over from other donors' samples. This chain links TRBV20-1 with TRBJ2-1; no definite D call. The sample comprised blood. The CDR3 bases are TGCAGTGCTAGACCGCCGTGGATGTGGGTCATTGAGCAGTTCTTC. Residues: CSARPPWMWVIEQFF.